The T cell receptor (beta chain) under discussion was sequenced for a study of blood T cell repertoires in COVID-19 (dated by TCRdb to the early 2020s). Background for the entire study: Samples from collaborators originated in the United States, Italy and Spain and spanned both the acute and convalescent phases of COVID-19. The material from the prospective study consisted of cDNA or gDNA derived from T cells, B-cell-depleted T cells, or PBMCs. A freely available public database, intended as a resource for researchers studying the immune response to SARS-CoV-2, is where the repertoires were released. The sample metadata nearly always contained a de-identified subject ID, COVID-19 status, age in years and sex. The dataset comprised deeply sampled blood TCRbeta repertoires from subjects exposed to, actively infected with, or recovered from COVID-19. The samples were drawn from the first 160 participants of the ongoing ImmuneRACE study and from under 1,500 subjects provided by 6 global collaborators. Where HLA class I and class II types were available, the types were taken from metadata supplied by the sample provider, not from assay-based typing. Broader findings and caveats from the paper: The quantity of clinical and demographic metadata differed by source and by participant and was supplied without curation.

A word on this clone: The antigen it recognizes is unknown. Per-base quality was not reported, and no clone a single base away is much larger than it.

The collaborating institutions used their own protocols to collect whole blood in K2EDTA tubes. For TCRbeta analysis, collaborators shipped samples in one of three forms: frozen whole blood, isolated PBMCs, or DNA extracted from either of those sample types. The CDR3 goes from the cysteine to the phenylalanine over 16 residues. This entry keeps only the CDR3 DNA: 48 bases, framed from base 1. The germline V gene specifies KGHDR as CDR1 and SFDVKD as CDR2. The junction shows trimming of 3 bases on V and 4 bases on J, plus 18 bases between the germline ends. The immunoSEQ Assay, a bias-controlled multiplex PCR, was used to amplify TCRbeta CDR3 regions from genomic DNA. Per the authors' processing: The number of nucleated cells in each sample was estimated from the amplification of reference gene primers within the assay. Sequence reads were collapsed and filtered to measure the absolute abundance of every unique TCRbeta CDR3 rearrangement. For each sample, productive Simpson clonality was calculated as the square root of Simpson's diversity index over productive rearrangements. TCRdb's version of the immuneACCESS table is confined to in-frame rearrangements and falls short of the full clone set. An unresolved V gene accounts for under half of the shortfall where checked; the remainder is of unknown origin. The V and J calls and clone size are taken from that table; D and trimming were inferred from the DNA. For this sample the table gives roughly 140,000 clones, of which roughly 80% were detected only once. Jointly, the top ten make up approximately 0.5% of the sample.

Sequenced sample: peripheral blood. This TCR was recovered from a man in his 60s with acute or convalescent COVID-19. This sequence uses TRBV24-1 and TRBJ2-7; the D gene is possibly TRBD1, with 6 bases matching. The DNA reads TGTGCCACCAGTGATCGAGCAGGGACAAGCCCATACGAGCAGTACTTC. The translation is CATSDRAGTSPYEQYF.